This record covers a single T cell receptor (beta chain). Its antigen is currently unknown. The sample belongs to a study of a mutant IDH1 vaccine in newly diagnosed glioma. The data were produced by immunoSEQ multiplex PCR, yet TCRdb's version contains in-frame clones alone and is incomplete. Of around 60,000 clones in the sample, about four fifths were seen once. Time point meaning: week 47, end of study. In the vaccine, a single dose held 300 ug of the mutant IDH1 20-mer peptide, along with topical imiquimod. This receptor was taken from a man younger than 45 with glioma. The material sequenced was PBMCs, taken from a glioma patient whose treatment included an IDH1 peptide vaccine.

The CDR3 nucleotides are TGTGCCAGCAGTGTGGGGGGCGTAACTAACTATGGCTACACCTTC. Its protein is CASSVGGVTNYGYTF. The chain uses TRBV6-1 and TRBJ1-2; tentative D call: TRBD1 (6 bases). Germline CDR1 reads MNHNS; CDR2 reads SASEGT. The CDR3 runs 15 residues. V lost 4 bases, J lost 0 bases, and 12 bases lay in between.